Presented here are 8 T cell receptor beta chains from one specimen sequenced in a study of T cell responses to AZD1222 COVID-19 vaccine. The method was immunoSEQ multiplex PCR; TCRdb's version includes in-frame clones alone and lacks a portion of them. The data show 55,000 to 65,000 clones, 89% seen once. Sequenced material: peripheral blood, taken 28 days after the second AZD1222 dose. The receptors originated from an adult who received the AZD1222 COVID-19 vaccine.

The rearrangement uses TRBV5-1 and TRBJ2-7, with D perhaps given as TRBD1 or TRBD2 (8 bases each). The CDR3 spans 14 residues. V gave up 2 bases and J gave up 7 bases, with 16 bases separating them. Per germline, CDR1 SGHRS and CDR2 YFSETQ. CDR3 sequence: CASSFGTRTGEQYF. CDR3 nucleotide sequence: TGCGCCAGCAGCTTCGGGACTAGGACAGGGGAGCAGTACTTC.

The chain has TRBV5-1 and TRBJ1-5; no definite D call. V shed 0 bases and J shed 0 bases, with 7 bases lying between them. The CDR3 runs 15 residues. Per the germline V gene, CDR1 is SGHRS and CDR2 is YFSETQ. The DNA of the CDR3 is TGCGCCAGCAGCTTGGCCGGGAATAGCAATCAGCCCCAGCATTTT. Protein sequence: CASSLAGNSNQPQHF.

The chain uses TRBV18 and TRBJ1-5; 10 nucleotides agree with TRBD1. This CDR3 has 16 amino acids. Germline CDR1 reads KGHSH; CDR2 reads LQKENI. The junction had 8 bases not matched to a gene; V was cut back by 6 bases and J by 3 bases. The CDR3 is CASSPRGTGDNQPQHF. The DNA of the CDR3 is TGTGCCAGCTCCCCTAGGGGGACAGGGGACAATCAGCCCCAGCATTTT.

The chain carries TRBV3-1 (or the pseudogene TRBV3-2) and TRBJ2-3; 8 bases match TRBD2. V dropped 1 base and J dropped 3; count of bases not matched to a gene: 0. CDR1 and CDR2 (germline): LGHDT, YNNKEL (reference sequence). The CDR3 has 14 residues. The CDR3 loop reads CASSQGLATDTQYF. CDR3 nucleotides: TGTGCCAGCAGCCAAGGACTAGCGACAGATACGCAGTATTTT.

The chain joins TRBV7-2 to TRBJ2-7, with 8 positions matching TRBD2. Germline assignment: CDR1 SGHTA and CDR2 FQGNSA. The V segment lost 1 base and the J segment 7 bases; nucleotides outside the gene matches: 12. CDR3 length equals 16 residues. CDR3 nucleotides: TGTGCCAGCAGCTTAGATTCGGGGACTAGGGGCCGGGAGCAGTACTTC. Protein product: CASSLDSGTRGREQYF.

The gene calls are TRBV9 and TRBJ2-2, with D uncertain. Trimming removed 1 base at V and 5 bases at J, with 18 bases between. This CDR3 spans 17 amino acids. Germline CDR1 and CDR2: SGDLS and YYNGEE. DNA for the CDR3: TGTGCCAGCAGCGTAAGGTTTGGGCGAGATGGGACCGGGGAGCTGTTTTTT. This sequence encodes CASSVRFGRDGTGELFF.

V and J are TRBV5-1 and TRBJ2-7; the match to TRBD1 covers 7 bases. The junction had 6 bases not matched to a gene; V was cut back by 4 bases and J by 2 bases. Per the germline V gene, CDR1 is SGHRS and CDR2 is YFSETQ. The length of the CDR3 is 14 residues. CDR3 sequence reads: CASSETGAPYEQYF. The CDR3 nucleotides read TGCGCCAGCAGCGAAACAGGGGCCCCCTACGAGCAGTACTTC. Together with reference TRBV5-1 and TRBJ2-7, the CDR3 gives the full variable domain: KAGVTQTPRYLIKTRGQQVTLSCSPISGHRSVSWYQQTPGQGLQFLFEYFSETQRNKGNFPGRFSGRQFSNSRSEMNVSTLELGDSALYLCASSETGAPYEQYFGPGTRLTVT.

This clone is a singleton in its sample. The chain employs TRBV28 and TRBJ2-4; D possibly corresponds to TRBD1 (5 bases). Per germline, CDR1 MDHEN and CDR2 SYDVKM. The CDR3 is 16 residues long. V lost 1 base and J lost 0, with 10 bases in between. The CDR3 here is CASSLLDTLAKNIQYF. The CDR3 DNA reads TGTGCCAGCAGTTTATTGGACACTCTAGCCAAAAACATTCAGTACTTC.